A selection of T cell receptor beta chains follows, all from one sample in a study of blood T cell repertoires in COVID-19. Repertoires were generated with immunoSEQ multiplex PCR, while TCRdb's copy carries only in-frame clones and drops some. Of some 350,000 clones listed, around 87% are singletons. Sample: PBMCs or T cells enriched from blood (not recorded which). Receptor source: a woman in her 30s who had recovered from COVID-19. Each CDR3 is given with its conserved first and last residue. D genes are given only for firm matches. Not all rows give a size; the values are once, few, many and, for expanded clones, a class.

abundance	v_gene	j_gene	d_gene	CDR3aa	CDR3nt
few	TRBV15	TRBJ1-1	.	CATTGRGTEAFF	TGTGCCACCACAGGGCGAGGCACTGAAGCTTTCTTT
.	TRBV3-1/TRBV3-2	TRBJ1-2	TRBD1	CASSHGQGFGYGYTF	TGTGCCAGCAGCCATGGACAGGGGTTCGGATATGGCTACACCTTC
few	TRBV7-9	TRBJ1-1	TRBD1	CASSSQGDTEAFF	TGTGCCAGCAGCTCCCAGGGGGACACTGAAGCTTTCTTT
.	TRBV6-1	TRBJ2-5	.	CASSEGVGPETQYF	TGTGCCAGCAGTGAAGGTGTGGGCCCAGAGACCCAGTACTTC
.	TRBV5-4	TRBJ2-7	TRBD2	CASSLVGGGDEQYF	TGTGCCAGCAGCTTGGTAGGCGGGGGTGACGAGCAGTACTTC
.	TRBV10-3	TRBJ2-6	.	CAISDGARVEGANVLTF	TGTGCCATCAGTGATGGGGCCAGGGTGGAAGGGGCCAACGTCCTGACTTTC
.	TRBV27	TRBJ2-7	.	CASSLWPGDHEQYF	TGTGCCAGCAGTTTATGGCCAGGGGACCACGAGCAGTACTTC
once	TRBV28	TRBJ1-5	.	CASSFPPRREFSNQPQHF	TGTGCCAGCAGTTTTCCCCCACGGCGGGAATTTAGCAATCAGCCCCAGCATTTT
.	TRBV7-2	TRBJ1-5	.	CASSTGAINQPQHF	TGTGCCAGCAGCACGGGAGCGATCAATCAGCCCCAGCATTTT
.	TRBV6-5	TRBJ2-2	TRBD1	CASSHGQGVTGELFF	TGTGCCAGCAGTCATGGACAGGGGGTGACCGGGGAGCTGTTTTTT
.	TRBV5-1	TRBJ2-5	.	CASTPPSGQETQYF	TGCGCCAGCACCCCCCCTTCGGGCCAAGAGACCCAGTACTTC
.	TRBV19	TRBJ1-2	.	CASSLNSGNYGYTF	TGTGCCAGTAGTCTCAATTCAGGGAACTATGGCTACACCTTC
.	TRBV6-2/TRBV6-3	TRBJ1-1	.	CASSPDKRGTEAFF	TGTGCCAGCAGTCCGGACAAGCGTGGCACTGAAGCTTTCTTT
.	TRBV5-1	TRBJ1-2	TRBD1	CASSLPRDRGRRGYTF	TGCGCCAGCAGCCTACCCCGGGACAGGGGACGTCGCGGCTACACCTTC
.	TRBV3-1/TRBV3-2	TRBJ2-3	TRBD2	CASSEAGGRTDTQYF	TGTGCCAGCAGCGAAGCGGGGGGACGCACAGATACGCAGTATTTT
.	TRBV15	TRBJ1-5	.	CATSRSRGGTQPQHF	TGTGCCACCAGCAGATCCCGTGGGGGCACCCAGCCCCAGCATTTT
once	TRBV28	TRBJ1-1	TRBD1	CASSLAYTGVNTEAFF	TGTGCCAGCAGTTTGGCCTATACAGGGGTAAACACTGAAGCTTTCTTT
.	TRBV18	TRBJ2-2	.	CASSPRDSPTGELFF	TGTGCCAGCTCACCCCGGGACTCCCCGACCGGGGAGCTGTTTTTT
.	TRBV6-1	TRBJ1-4	TRBD1	CASSEVLGQGRKLFF	TGTGCCAGCAGTGAAGTTCTGGGACAGGGACGGAAACTGTTTTTT
.	TRBV5-4	TRBJ2-4	.	CASSLRGGELAKNIQYF	TGTGCCAGCAGCCTGAGGGGCGGGGAACTAGCCAAAAACATTCAGTACTTC
.	TRBV5-1	TRBJ2-7	TRBD1	CASSSTGGSYEQYF	TGCGCCAGCAGCTCGACAGGGGGTTCCTACGAGCAGTACTTC
.	TRBV29-1	TRBJ1-4	.	CSAGEQGGEKLFF	TGCAGCGCAGGAGAACAGGGTGGGGAAAAACTGTTTTTT
.	TRBV2	TRBJ1-5	.	CASRLNQPQHF	TGTGCCAGCAGGTTAAATCAGCCCCAGCATTTT
.	TRBV7-2	TRBJ1-2	TRBD1	CASSLAGTGIEYGYTF	TGTGCCAGCAGCTTAGCGGGGACAGGGATAGAATATGGCTACACCTTC
few	TRBV5-6	TRBJ1-2	.	CASSLVSQGYGYTF	TGTGCCAGCAGCTTGGTGAGCCAGGGGTATGGCTACACCTTC
.	TRBV28	TRBJ1-5	TRBD1	CASSSPGTGVGNQPQHF	TGTGCCAGCAGTTCGCCCGGGACAGGGGTTGGCAATCAGCCCCAGCATTTT
.	TRBV2	TRBJ2-7	.	CASRGHFYEQYF	TGTGCCAGCAGAGGACACTTCTACGAGCAGTACTTC
.	TRBV18	TRBJ2-7	TRBD2	CASSPSGGTSYEQYF	TGTGCCAGCTCACCTAGCGGGGGGACCAGCTACGAGCAGTACTTC
.	TRBV5-1	TRBJ2-6	TRBD1	CASSLDGTAGANVLTF	TGCGCCAGCAGCTTGGACGGGACAGCTGGGGCCAACGTCCTGACTTTC
.	TRBV6-5	TRBJ2-5	TRBD2	CASSLTSSGGETQYF	TGTGCCAGCAGTCTAACTTCTAGCGGGGGGGAGACCCAGTACTTC
.	TRBV4-2	TRBJ2-3	.	CASSQDVQGTDTQYF	TGTGCCAGCAGCCAAGATGTTCAGGGCACAGATACGCAGTATTTT
.	TRBV11-3	TRBJ2-3	.	CASSLYGTNTDTQYF	TGTGCCAGCAGCTTATACGGTACGAACACAGATACGCAGTATTTT
.	TRBV19	TRBJ2-3	.	CASSSADTQYF	TGTGCCAGTAGTAGCGCGGATACGCAGTATTTT
.	TRBV25-1	TRBJ1-1	TRBD1	CASSEGGNRGAEAFF	TGTGCCAGCAGTGAAGGGGGTAACAGGGGAGCCGAAGCTTTCTTT
.	TRBV11-3	TRBJ2-2	.	CASSRRVRGAVTGELFF	TGTGCCAGCAGCCGGCGCGTCAGGGGGGCGGTCACCGGGGAGCTGTTTTTT
.	TRBV15	TRBJ1-4	.	CATSPRRGEKLFF	TGTGCCACCAGCCCGAGAAGGGGTGAAAAACTGTTTTTT
.	TRBV25-1	TRBJ1-4	.	CASRRGLREKLFF	TGTGCCAGCAGGAGAGGACTACGTGAAAAACTGTTTTTT
.	TRBV10-1	TRBJ2-5	TRBD1	CASSLLDRANQETQYF	TGCGCCAGCAGCCTTTTAGACAGGGCCAACCAAGAGACCCAGTACTTC
.	TRBV9	TRBJ2-7	TRBD2	CASSLGLAGDQKGQYF	TGTGCCAGCAGCTTGGGACTAGCGGGGGACCAGAAGGGGCAGTACTTC